Below, 17 T cell receptor beta chains from the same sample are listed, as sequenced in a study of T cell responses to AZD1222 COVID-19 vaccine. Only in-frame clones appear in the TCRdb table, and some are missing; sequencing was by immunoSEQ multiplex PCR. Here the sample spans roughly 91,000 clones, approximately 89% being singletons. The sample here was peripheral blood, taken on day 0 of AZD1222 vaccination. The receptors derive from an adult in good health.

The chain links TRBV19 to TRBJ1-4, with D possibly TRBD1 on 6 matching bases. The CDR3 totals 15 residues. Germline CDR1 reads LNHDA; CDR2 reads SQIVND (reference sequence). V shed 4 bases and J shed 8 bases, with 17 bases lying between them. CDR3 sequence reads: CASSKTTGFQEKLFF. Here the CDR3 DNA reads TGTGCCAGTAGTAAGACCACAGGGTTTCAAGAAAAACTGTTTTTT.

This clone was found once. V and J are TRBV30 and TRBJ1-6, with 11 bases lining up with TRBD1. Trimming cost V 3 bases and J 9 bases; bases outside gene matches: 4. CDR3 size: 14 residues. Germline V gives CDR1 GTSNPN, CDR2 SVGIG (reference sequence). CDR3: CAWREGQGVSPLHF. CDR3 in DNA: TGTGCCTGGAGAGAGGGACAGGGGGTTTCACCCCTCCACTTT.

A single count supports this clone. The rearrangement links TRBV3-1 (or the pseudogene TRBV3-2) to TRBJ2-1; no firm D call. V was shortened by 6 bases and J by 5 bases, with 11 bases between the two germline ends. The CDR3 is 13 amino acids. Germline loops: CDR1 LGHDT, CDR2 YNNKEL (reference sequence). The CDR3 coding sequence is TGTGCCAGCAGTTTCCATTCCGACAATGAGCAGTTCTTC. This translates into CASSFHSDNEQFF.

The genes are TRBV11-2 and TRBJ2-7, with 8 bases identical to TRBD2. This CDR3 region has 16 residues. CDR1 and CDR2 (germline): SGHAT, FQNNGV. J lost 5 bases, V lost 3 bases, and 12 bases had no gene match. In DNA, the CDR3 is TGTGCCAGCAGCTTGGCCGTAGCGGGAACGGCCGACGAGCAGTACTTC. Residues: CASSLAVAGTADEQYF.

Regarding this clone: One end of the junction is discordant with germline, which a read error may explain. This chain uses TRBV6-2 or TRBV6-3 with TRBJ2-7; a possible D gene is TRBD1 (7 bases). Germline values: CDR1 MNHEY, CDR2 SVGEGT. The CDR3 runs to 13 residues. The CDR3 reads CASSYPVEGAIDF. CDR3 in DNA: TGTGCCAGCAGTTACCCGGTGGAGGGGGCAATCGACTTC.

V gene TRBV12-3 or TRBV12-4 combines with J gene TRBJ2-2; D is unclear. CDR3 length: 11 residues. Trimming removed 4 bases from V and 4 bases from J, with 1 base in between. Written as DNA, the CDR3 is TGTGCCAGCAGTTCCACCGGGGAGCTGTTTTTT. This codes for CASSSTGELFF.

This chain connects TRBV4-3 to TRBJ1-1, with 10 bases identical to TRBD1. Germline V gene sequence: CDR1 LGHNA, CDR2 YSLEER. The junction had 8 bases not matched to a gene; V was cut back by 2 bases and J by 5 bases. This CDR3 is built from 16 residues. The CDR3 DNA reads TGCGCCAGCAGCCAAACTCCGGGACAGGGGAATACTGAAGCTTTCTTT. As protein: CASSQTPGQGNTEAFF.

A word on this clone: Likely a read error: the CDR3 ends without its conserved phenylalanine or tryptophan. No DNA is shown, since the ends of the CDR3 on it are uncertain; the CDR3 is the one TCRdb lists. This chain links TRBV19 with TRBJ2-4; the table gives TRBD1 as D, unverified against the DNA. The CDR3 contains 9 residues when both ends are counted. Per germline, CDR1 LNHDA and CDR2 SQIVND (reference sequence). CDR3 in amino acids: CASSTKTGV.

The rearrangement uses TRBV3-1 (or the pseudogene TRBV3-2) and TRBJ2-2; perhaps TRBD1 as D (5 bases). Germline V gene data show CDR1 as LGHDT and CDR2 as YNNKEL (reference sequence). V lost 4 bases to trimming and J lost 3 bases, with 15 bases between them. The CDR3 sequence is 16 residues long. CDR3 loop: CASSRPPRVDTGELFF. The DNA for the CDR3 is TGTGCCAGCAGCCGCCCGCCCAGGGTGGACACCGGGGAGCTGTTTTTT.

In DNA form, the CDR3 reads TGTGCCAGTAGGAACAGGGGCTCCTACGAGCAGTACTTC. Amino acids: CASRNRGSYEQYF. J is TRBJ2-7 and V is TRBV3-1 (or the pseudogene TRBV3-2), with 7 bases identical to TRBD1. The trim removed 9 bases at V and 0 bases at J, leaving 5 bases unmatched. CDR1 is LGHDT and CDR2 is YNNKEL in the germline V gene (reference sequence). The CDR3 is made up of 13 amino acids.

This chain joins TRBV2 and TRBJ1-2; TRBD1 matches at 10 bases. V dropped 2 bases and J dropped 4; count of bases not matched to a gene: 4. Germline-derived CDR1 and CDR2 are SNHLY and FYNNEI. The CDR3 contains 15 residues. CDR3 in amino acids: CASSETRDRGYGYTF. The CDR3 bases are TGTGCCAGCAGTGAAACCCGGGACAGGGGCTATGGCTACACCTTC.

The chain uses TRBV7-9 and TRBJ2-3; the D is unclear. The CDR3 spans 14 residues. The V end was cut by 4 bases, the J end by 0 bases, with 8 bases between. The V gene's germline CDR1 is SEHNR and CDR2 FQNEAQ (reference sequence). CDR3 protein: CASSSSTSTDTQYF. In DNA form, the CDR3 reads TGTGCCAGCAGCTCCTCAACTAGCACAGATACGCAGTATTTT.

This chain connects TRBV6-4 to TRBJ1-2, with D unresolved. The V end lost 6 bases, the J end lost 1 base, and 12 bases lay between the germline ends. The V gene's germline CDR1 is MRHNA and CDR2 SNTAGT. This CDR3 spans 14 amino acids. The CDR3 loop is CASRHIRINYGYTF. CDR3 in DNA: TGTGCCAGCAGGCACATACGGATTAACTATGGCTACACCTTC.

The chain links TRBV29-1 to TRBJ1-1, with D possibly TRBD1 on 5 matching bases. Germline values: CDR1 SQVTM, CDR2 ANQGSEA. This CDR3 is 13 amino acids long. With 5 bases removed from V and 1 base from J, the gap between germline ends came to 11 bases. DNA for the CDR3: TGCAGCGTTCCGGGGCCACGGAACACTGAAGCTTTCTTT. Translated: CSVPGPRNTEAFF.

V usage is TRBV6-1 and J usage is TRBJ1-5; no definite D call. The CDR3 spans 13 residues. Germline V CDR1 and CDR2: MNHNS, SASEGT. Trimming took off 0 bases at V and 6 bases at J, with 6 bases between the two ends. CDR3 DNA: TGTGCCAGCAGTGAAGCGGGTGGTCAGCCCCAGCATTTT. It encodes CASSEAGGQPQHF.

The chain is built from TRBV3-1 (or the pseudogene TRBV3-2) and TRBJ2-7; the D is unclear. CDR3 length equals 12 residues. The V and J ends lost 4 bases and 6 bases respectively, with 10 bases between them. CDR1 and CDR2 (germline): LGHDT, YNNKEL (reference sequence). The CDR3 is CASSPGSAEQYF. CDR3 DNA sequence: TGTGCCAGCAGCCCAGGCAGCGCCGAGCAGTACTTC.

The chain combines TRBV9 with TRBJ2-1; perhaps TRBD1 as D (5 bases). The V gene's germline CDR1 is SGDLS and CDR2 YYNGEE. With 0 bases removed from V and 7 bases from J, the gap between germline ends came to 11 bases. The CDR3 consists of 14 residues. The CDR3 region has the DNA TGTGCCAGCAGCGTAGAGGGGAAGATGAATGAGCAGTTCTTC. Translation: CASSVEGKMNEQFF.